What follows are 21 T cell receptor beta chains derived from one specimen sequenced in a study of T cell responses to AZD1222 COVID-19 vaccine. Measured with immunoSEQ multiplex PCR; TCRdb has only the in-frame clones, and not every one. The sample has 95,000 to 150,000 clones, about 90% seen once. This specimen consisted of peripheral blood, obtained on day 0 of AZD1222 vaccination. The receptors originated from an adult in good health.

In nucleotides, the CDR3 is TGTGCCAGCAGCCCACAGGGGGCGCGTTACAATGAGCAGTTCTTC. Translating gives CASSPQGARYNEQFF. This sequence joins TRBV7-2 and TRBJ2-1, with 9 bases lining up with TRBD1. The CDR3 is 15 amino acids. The ends lost 5 bases at V and 4 bases at J; junction bases unmatched: 6. CDR1 and CDR2 from the germline V gene are SGHTA and FQGNSA.

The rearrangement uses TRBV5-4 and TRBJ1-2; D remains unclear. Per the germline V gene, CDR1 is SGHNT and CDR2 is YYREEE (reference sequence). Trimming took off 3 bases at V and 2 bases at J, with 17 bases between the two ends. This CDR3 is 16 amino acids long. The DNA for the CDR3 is TGTGCCAGCAGCTCCTCCGAGAGGAATGGAAACTATGGCTACACCTTC. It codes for CASSSSERNGNYGYTF. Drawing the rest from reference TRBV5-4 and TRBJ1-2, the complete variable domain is ETGVTQSPTHLIKTRGQQVTLRCSSQSGHNTVSWYQQALGQGPQFIFQYYREEENGRGNFPPRFSGLQFPNYSSELNVNALELDDSALYLCASSSSERNGNYGYTFGSGTRLTVV.

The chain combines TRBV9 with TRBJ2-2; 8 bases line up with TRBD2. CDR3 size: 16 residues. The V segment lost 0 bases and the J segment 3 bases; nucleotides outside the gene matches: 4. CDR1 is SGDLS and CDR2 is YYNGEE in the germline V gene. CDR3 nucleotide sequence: TGTGCCAGCAGCGTAGATGGCGGGGGGTACACCGGGGAGCTGTTTTTT. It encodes CASSVDGGGYTGELFF.

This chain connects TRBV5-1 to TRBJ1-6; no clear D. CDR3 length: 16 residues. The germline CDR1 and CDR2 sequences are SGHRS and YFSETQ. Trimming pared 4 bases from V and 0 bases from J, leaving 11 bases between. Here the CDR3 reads CASSPGGSSYNSPLHF. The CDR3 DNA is TGCGCCAGCAGCCCGGGAGGGAGCTCCTATAATTCACCCCTCCACTTT.

The CDR3 here is CASMDRVGTNSPLHF. The CDR3, as DNA: TGCGCCAGCATGGACAGGGTGGGAACAAATTCACCCCTCCACTTT. The chain uses TRBV5-1 and TRBJ1-6, with TRBD1 matching over 8 bases. This CDR3 region has 15 residues. V lost 6 bases and J lost 7; bases outside the gene matches: 9. Germline V lookup: CDR1 SGHRS, CDR2 YFSETQ.

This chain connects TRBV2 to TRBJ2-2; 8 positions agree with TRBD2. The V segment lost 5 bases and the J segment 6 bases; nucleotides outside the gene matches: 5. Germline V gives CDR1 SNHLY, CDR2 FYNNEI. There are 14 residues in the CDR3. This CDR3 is CASSSGLGAGELFF. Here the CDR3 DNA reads TGTGCCAGCAGTTCGGGACTAGGAGCCGGGGAGCTGTTTTTT.

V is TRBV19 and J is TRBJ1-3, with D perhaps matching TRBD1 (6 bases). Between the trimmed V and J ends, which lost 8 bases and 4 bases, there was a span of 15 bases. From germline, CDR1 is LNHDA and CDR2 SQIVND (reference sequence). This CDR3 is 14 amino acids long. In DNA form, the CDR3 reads TGTGCCAGTCACCCCCGGGACAAAGGAAACACCATATATTTT. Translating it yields CASHPRDKGNTIYF.

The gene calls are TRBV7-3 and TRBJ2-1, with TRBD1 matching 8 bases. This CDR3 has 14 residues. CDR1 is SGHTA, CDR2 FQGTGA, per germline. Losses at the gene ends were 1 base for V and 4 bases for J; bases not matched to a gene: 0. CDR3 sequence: CASSLRQGYNEQFF. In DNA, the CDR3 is TGTGCCAGCAGCTTAAGACAGGGGTACAATGAGCAGTTCTTC.

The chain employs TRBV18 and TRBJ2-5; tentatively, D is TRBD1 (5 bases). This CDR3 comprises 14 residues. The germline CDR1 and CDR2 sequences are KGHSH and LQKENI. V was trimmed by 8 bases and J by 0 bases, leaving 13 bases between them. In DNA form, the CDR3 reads TGTGCCAGCCAGAAACCAGGGTACCAAGAGACCCAGTACTTC. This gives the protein CASQKPGYQETQYF.

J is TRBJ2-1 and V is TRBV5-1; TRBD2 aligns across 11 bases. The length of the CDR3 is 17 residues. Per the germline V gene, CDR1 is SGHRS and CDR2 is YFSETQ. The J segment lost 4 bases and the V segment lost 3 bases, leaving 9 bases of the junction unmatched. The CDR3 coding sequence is TGCGCCAGCAGCTCCCGAGGGCTAGCGGGAGGTTACAATGAGCAGTTCTTC. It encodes CASSSRGLAGGYNEQFF.

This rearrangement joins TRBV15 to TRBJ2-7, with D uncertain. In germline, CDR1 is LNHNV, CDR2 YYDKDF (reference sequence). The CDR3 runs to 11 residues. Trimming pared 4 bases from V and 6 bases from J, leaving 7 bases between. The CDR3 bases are TGTGCCACCAGCACGTTGGGCGAGCAGTACTTC. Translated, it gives CATSTLGEQYF.

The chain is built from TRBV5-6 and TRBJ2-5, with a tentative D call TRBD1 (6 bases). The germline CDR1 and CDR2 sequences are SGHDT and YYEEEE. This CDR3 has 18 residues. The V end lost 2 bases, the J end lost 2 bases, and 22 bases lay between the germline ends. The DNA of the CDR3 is TGTGCCAGCAGCTTAGGTCTAAGGTCGATAAGGGGGCAAGAGACCCAGTACTTC. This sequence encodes CASSLGLRSIRGQETQYF. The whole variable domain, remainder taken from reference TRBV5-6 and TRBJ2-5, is DAGVTQSPTHLIKTRGQQVTLRCSPKSGHDTVSWYQQALGQGPQFIFQYYEEEERQRGNFPDRFSGHQFPNYSSELNVNALLLGDSALYLCASSLGLRSIRGQETQYFGPGTRLLVL.

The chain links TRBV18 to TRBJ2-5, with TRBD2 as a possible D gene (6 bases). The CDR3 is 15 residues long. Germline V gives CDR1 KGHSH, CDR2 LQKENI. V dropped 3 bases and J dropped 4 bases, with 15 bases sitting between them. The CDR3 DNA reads TGTGCCAGCTCACCTCGGAGGAGGGGAGGAGAGACCCAGTACTTC. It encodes CASSPRRRGGETQYF.

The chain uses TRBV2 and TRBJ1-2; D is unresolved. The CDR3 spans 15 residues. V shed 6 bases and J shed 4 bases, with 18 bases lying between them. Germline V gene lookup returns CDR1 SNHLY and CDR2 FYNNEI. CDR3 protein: CASRLVGLGGYGYTF. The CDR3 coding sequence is TGTGCCAGCAGGCTGGTTGGCCTCGGCGGCTATGGCTACACCTTC.

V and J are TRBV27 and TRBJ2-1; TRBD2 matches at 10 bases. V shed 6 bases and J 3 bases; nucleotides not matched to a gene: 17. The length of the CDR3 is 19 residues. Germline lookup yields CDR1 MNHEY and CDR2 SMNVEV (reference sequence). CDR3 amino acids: CASSNSGTGSGRLYNEQFF. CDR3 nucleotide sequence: TGTGCCAGCAGCAATTCCGGGACAGGTAGCGGGAGGCTCTACAATGAGCAGTTCTTC.

The DNA for the CDR3 is TGTGCCAGCCATAGCGGGAGAGAGACCCAGTACTTC. This gives the protein CASHSGRETQYF. V and J are TRBV28 and TRBJ2-5; the match to TRBD2 covers 9 bases. Germline-derived CDR1 and CDR2 are MDHEN and SYDVKM. The CDR3 consists of 12 residues. V was pared by 8 bases and J by 4 bases, with 2 bases of the junction left unmatched.

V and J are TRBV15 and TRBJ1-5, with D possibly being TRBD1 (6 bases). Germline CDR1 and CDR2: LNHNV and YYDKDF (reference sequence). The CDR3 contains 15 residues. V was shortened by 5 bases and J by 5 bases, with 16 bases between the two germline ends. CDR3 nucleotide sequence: TGTGCCACCAGCGGAAGGGGGATAGGGCATCAGCCCCAGCATTTT. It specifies CATSGRGIGHQPQHF.

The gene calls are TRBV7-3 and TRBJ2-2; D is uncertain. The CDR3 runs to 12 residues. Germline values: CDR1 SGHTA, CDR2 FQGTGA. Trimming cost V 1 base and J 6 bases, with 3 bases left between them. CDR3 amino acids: CASSLSAGELFF. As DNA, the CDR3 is TGTGCCAGCAGCTTAAGTGCCGGGGAGCTGTTTTTT.

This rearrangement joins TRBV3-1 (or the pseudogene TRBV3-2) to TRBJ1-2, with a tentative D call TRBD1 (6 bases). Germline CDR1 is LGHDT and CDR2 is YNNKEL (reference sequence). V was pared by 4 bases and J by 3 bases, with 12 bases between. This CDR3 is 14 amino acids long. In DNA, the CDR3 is TGTGCCAGCAGCCGGGGACATATCGACTATGGCTACACCTTC. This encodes CASSRGHIDYGYTF.

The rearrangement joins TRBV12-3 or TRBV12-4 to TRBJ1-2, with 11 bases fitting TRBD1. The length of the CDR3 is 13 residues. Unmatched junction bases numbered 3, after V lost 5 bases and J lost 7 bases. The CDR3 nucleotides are TGTGCCAGCAGTCGTGGGACAGGGGGTGGCTACACCTTC. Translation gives CASSRGTGGGYTF.

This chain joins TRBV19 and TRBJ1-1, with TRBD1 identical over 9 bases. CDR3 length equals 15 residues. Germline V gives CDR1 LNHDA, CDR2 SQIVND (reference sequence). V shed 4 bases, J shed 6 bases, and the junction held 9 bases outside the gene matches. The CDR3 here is CASSNGQGRGAEAFF. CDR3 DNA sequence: TGTGCCAGTAGTAACGGACAGGGGAGAGGTGCTGAAGCTTTCTTT.